The clone carrying this TCR beta chain was found once. As yet, its antigen is unknown. This sample was included in a study of shared clonotypes between healthy human individuals. On the study more broadly: Each donor had three CD4 naive, three CD4 memory, two CD8 naive and one CD8 memory plate.

The protocol was immunoSEQ multiplex PCR, while the TCRdb copy is restricted to in-frame clones and leaves out a portion. Among some 1.5 million clones listed, nearly 99% were seen once. The study, taken as a whole, reports: Measured sharing among donors was expected to vary with sequencing depth. Sharing across four donors was seen in around 5% of naive CD4 clonotypes. Generally, naive subsets came out with larger estimated richness than memory subsets.

Germline loops: CDR1 LNHDA, CDR2 SQIVND (reference sequence). CDR3 length equals 12 residues. V was trimmed by 8 bases and J by 7 bases, leaving 12 bases between them. The origin of this receptor is a man aged 25-45 years in good health. This chain joins TRBV19 and TRBJ2-1, with D uncertain. The sequenced sample consisted of naive CD4+ T cells sorted from blood. Subset meaning: CD45RA+ positively selected. CDR3 coding DNA: TGTGCCAGTTCTCAGACCCTTAATGAGCAGTTCTTC. It codes for CASSQTLNEQFF.